The clone carrying this T cell receptor (beta chain) has a handful of counts. Antigen unknown. The ends lost 3 bases at V and 11 bases at J; junction bases unmatched: 2. The CDR3 spans 12 residues. The germline V gene encodes CDR1 ENHRY and CDR2 SYGVKD. The data derive from a study of CD8 T cells in ankylosing spondylitis. Study-wide results and caveats: Blood of patients with ankylosing spondylitis appeared to be characterized by a TCR beta motif of eight highly homologous variants.

From the 5' RACE reads, TCRdb called clonotypes with MiXCR, one entry per CDR3 protein. The data show some 840,000 distinct CDR3 sequences, about 11% seen once. This sequence originates from a male donor with ankylosing spondylitis. Sequenced sample: blood, either unsorted or a sorted T cell fraction (not recorded which). V is TRBV10-3 and J is TRBJ2-3; 10 positions match TRBD2. The CDR3 here is CAISDGTSEQYF. The CDR3 DNA reads TGTGCCATCAGTGATGGGACTAGCGAGCAGTATTTT.